The 7 T cell receptor beta chains listed next were all sequenced from one sample in a study of identical twins. A single record per CDR3 protein comes from TCRdb applying MiXCR to the 5' RACE reads. The sample holds roughly 250,000 distinct CDR3 sequences, around 15% seen once. Input material: memory (CD45RO+) T cells sorted from blood. All receptors come from a young woman in good health.

The V gene is TRBV12-3 or TRBV12-4, the J gene TRBJ1-6; D is ambiguous. Trimming left V 2 bases short and J 7 bases short, with 12 bases between. This CDR3 region has 15 residues. The CDR3 DNA reads as TGTGCCAGCAGTTTAAGTCCCCCGGGAAATTCACCCCTCCACTTT. Protein: CASSLSPPGNSPLHF.

The chain couples TRBV18 to TRBJ1-5; D gene ambiguous. The CDR3 is made up of 13 amino acids. The V end lost 5 bases, the J end lost 5 bases, and 10 bases lay between the germline ends. CDR1 KGHSH and CDR2 LQKENI come from the germline V gene. The DNA for the CDR3 is TGTGCCAGCTCAAAGGATGAGGATCAGCCCCAGCATTTT. Translation gives CASSKDEDQPQHF.

The sample holds a few counts of this clonotype. The chain has TRBV6-2 or TRBV6-3 and TRBJ2-1; 9 nucleotides match TRBD1. Unmatched junction bases numbered 11, after V lost 8 bases and J lost 6 bases. Germline V gene lookup returns CDR1 MNHEY and CDR2 SVGEGT. The CDR3 sequence is 15 residues long. CDR3 DNA: TGTGCCAGCGGAGCCGGGACAGGGTTACGCAATGAGCAGTTCTTC. Translation gives CASGAGTGLRNEQFF.

This sequence joins TRBV11-2 and TRBJ2-5; D is ambiguous. Germline CDR1 and CDR2: SGHAT and FQNNGV. Between the trimmed V and J ends, which lost 1 base and 5 bases, there was a span of 8 bases. CDR3 length: 13 amino acids. CDR3 coding DNA: TGTGCCAGCAGCTTAGCCGGGTGGGAGACCCAGTACTTC. This encodes CASSLAGWETQYF. Based on the CDR3 plus reference TRBV11-2 and TRBJ2-5, the full variable domain is EAGVAQSPRYKIIEKRQSVAFWCNPISGHATLYWYQQILGQGPKLLIQFQNNGVVDDSQLPKDRFSAERLKGVDSTLKIQPAKLEDSAVYLCASSLAGWETQYFGPGTRLLVL.

This clonotype came up many times. The gene calls are TRBV29-1 and TRBJ2-5, with D possibly being TRBD2 (5 bases). CDR3 length: 13 residues. Germline V gives CDR1 SQVTM, CDR2 ANQGSEA. V was shortened by 8 bases and J by 2 bases, with 15 bases between the two germline ends. The CDR3 DNA sequence: TGCAGCTTCGACCCCGGGGTACAAGAGACCCAGTACTTC. Translating gives CSFDPGVQETQYF.

This clonotype showed up just a few times. CDR3 sequence: CASSLGIPGLLSSGANVLTF. DNA of the CDR3: TGTGCCAGCAGCTTAGGAATTCCGGGACTCCTGAGCTCTGGGGCCAACGTCCTGACTTTC. The chain couples TRBV11-1 to TRBJ2-6; perhaps TRBD2 as D (6 bases). V lost 1 base and J lost 0, with 19 bases in between. The CDR3 covers 20 residues. The germline gives CDR1 SGHAT, CDR2 FQDESV (reference sequence).

The rearrangement uses TRBV6-1 and TRBJ1-1; 7 positions match TRBD1. The CDR3 sequence is 14 residues long. The germline gives CDR1 MNHNS, CDR2 SASEGT. V lost 7 bases to trimming and J lost 0 bases; unmatched junction nucleotides: 5. In nucleotides, the CDR3 is TGTGCCAGCAAGGAACAGGGGTTGAACACTGAAGCTTTCTTT. The encoded protein is CASKEQGLNTEAFF.